The 27 T cell receptor beta chains reported below all come from one sample, sequenced in a study of shared clonotypes between healthy human individuals. Positively selected for CCR7, the CD45RO-negative cells used as naive CD8 cells excluded terminally differentiated effector memory CD45RA+ cells. Assay used: immunoSEQ multiplex PCR; TCRdb lists only in-frame clones, some missing. Found here are approximately 740,000 clones, about 91% of them singletons; the top ten hold less than 25%. Input material: naive CD8+ T cells sorted from blood. The receptors derive from a man aged 30 to 39 in good health.

The V call is TRBV7-9, the J call TRBJ2-7; 10 bases fit TRBD1. From germline, CDR1 is SEHNR and CDR2 FQNEAQ (reference sequence). This CDR3 comprises 14 residues. Trimming at V came to 5 bases and at J to 5 bases, leaving 6 bases not matched to a gene. CDR3 coding DNA: TGTGCCAGCAGCGCTGAGACAGGGGGCCACGAGCAGTACTTC. It specifies CASSAETGGHEQYF.

The chain has TRBV27 and TRBJ2-7, with 7 bases fitting TRBD2. The CDR3 loop spans 15 amino acids. Germline CDR1 and CDR2: MNHEY and SMNVEV (reference sequence). Germline trimming cut 5 bases from V and 5 bases from J; bases unmatched to any gene: 12. CDR3 coding DNA: TGTGCCAGCAGTCCAGCGGGACTCTCGGTCCACGAGCAGTACTTC. This gives the protein CASSPAGLSVHEQYF.

The genes are TRBV29-1 and TRBJ1-1; D not certain. V was clipped by 4 bases and J by 0 bases, with 6 bases between them. CDR1 is SQVTM and CDR2 is ANQGSEA in the germline V gene. The CDR3 sequence is 12 residues long. CDR3 in DNA: TGCAGCGTTGTTGACGTGAACACTGAAGCTTTCTTT. Translated: CSVVDVNTEAFF. Based on the CDR3 plus reference TRBV29-1 and TRBJ1-1, the full variable domain is SAVISQKPSRDICQRGTSLTIQCQVDSQVTMMFWYRQQPGQSLTLIATANQGSEATYESGFVIDKFPISRPNLTFSTLTVSNMSPEDSSIYLCSVVDVNTEAFFGQGTRLTVV.

The chain has TRBV5-4 and TRBJ2-5, with 9 bases identical to TRBD1. In germline, CDR1 is SGHNT, CDR2 YYREEE (reference sequence). Unmatched junction bases numbered 5, after V lost 5 bases and J lost 3 bases. This CDR3 spans 14 amino acids. CDR3 nucleotides: TGTGCCAGCAGTCCGGACAGGGGAAAAGAGACCCAGTACTTC. Its translation: CASSPDRGKETQYF.

The chain uses TRBV7-9 and TRBJ1-1; weak D call: TRBD1 (5 bases). Per germline, CDR1 SEHNR and CDR2 FQNEAQ (reference sequence). CDR3 length: 14 residues. Trimming stripped 5 bases from V and 1 base from J, with 11 bases between. The DNA of the CDR3 is TGTGCCAGCAGCACCCTCAGGGAGAACACTGAAGCTTTCTTT. Residues: CASSTLRENTEAFF.

This chain joins TRBV7-9 and TRBJ2-1; 7 bases are shared with TRBD1. V trimming: 5 bases; J trimming: 6 bases; junction bases outside the gene matches: 13. Germline V gives CDR1 SEHNR, CDR2 FQNEAQ (reference sequence). The CDR3 sequence is 16 residues long. The chain's CDR3 is CASSQVETGILNEQFF. The CDR3 bases are TGTGCCAGCAGCCAGGTTGAGACAGGGATCCTCAATGAGCAGTTCTTC.

The chain combines TRBV5-4 with TRBJ2-2; 8 nucleotides match TRBD2. CDR3 length: 16 amino acids. The germline CDR1 and CDR2 sequences are SGHNT and YYREEE (reference sequence). V shed 4 bases, J shed 0 bases, and the junction held 5 bases outside the gene matches. This CDR3 reads CASSIGLAANTGELFF. As DNA, the CDR3 is TGTGCCAGCAGCATAGGACTAGCTGCGAACACCGGGGAGCTGTTTTTT.

This clone was seen a single time. V is TRBV10-1 and J is TRBJ2-5; TRBD2 is a possible D gene (5 bases). V lost 2 bases, J lost 5 bases, and 12 bases lay in between. The CDR3 contains 14 residues. CDR1 is WNHNN and CDR2 is SYGVQD in the germline V gene (reference sequence). The CDR3 DNA follows: TGCGCCAGCAGTGAGGACCTTCAGCGGGAGACCCAGTACTTC. This translates into CASSEDLQRETQYF.

This clone came up once. V usage is TRBV19 and J usage is TRBJ1-4, with a possible D match to TRBD1 (5 bases). Germline-derived CDR1 and CDR2 are LNHDA and SQIVND (reference sequence). V lost 6 bases to trimming and J lost 1 base, with 12 bases between them. The length of the CDR3 is 15 residues. For the CDR3, the DNA is TGTGCCAGTAGGCCTAACACAGGAACTAATGAAAAACTGTTTTTT. It codes for CASRPNTGTNEKLFF.

This rearrangement joins TRBV27 to TRBJ2-7; tentative D call: TRBD2 (6 bases). Per germline, CDR1 MNHEY and CDR2 SMNVEV (reference sequence). The V end was cut by 7 bases, the J end by 2 bases, with 15 bases between. CDR3 size: 14 residues. In DNA form, the CDR3 reads TGTGCCAGCACGAAATCCGGGGGAGCCTACGAGCAGTACTTC. As protein: CASTKSGGAYEQYF.

V gene TRBV29-1 combines with J gene TRBJ2-7; 9 nucleotides line up with TRBD1. This CDR3 has 16 amino acids. Germline assignment: CDR1 SQVTM and CDR2 ANQGSEA. The ends lost 3 bases at V and 4 bases at J; junction bases unmatched: 13. For the CDR3, the DNA is TGCAGCGTTGAGGGTGAACAGGGGGCGCAGGGTTACGAGCAGTACTTC. Its translation is CSVEGEQGAQGYEQYF.

The chain combines TRBV6-5 with TRBJ2-1; TRBD2 aligns across 13 bases. The CDR3 sequence is 16 residues long. The ends lost 3 bases at V and 7 bases at J; junction bases unmatched: 6. Germline V CDR1 and CDR2: MNHEY, SVGAGI. DNA of the CDR3: TGTGCCAGCAGTTATCCCGGACTAGCGGGAGAAAATGAGCAGTTCTTC. Translating it yields CASSYPGLAGENEQFF.

The CDR3 here is CASSFRTSGDYEQYF. CDR3 DNA sequence: TGTGCCAGCAGCTTTCGGACTAGCGGAGACTACGAGCAGTACTTC. This sequence joins TRBV13 and TRBJ2-7; 10 bases map to TRBD2. J lost 3 bases, V lost 3 bases, and 5 bases had no gene match. The CDR3 extends over 15 amino acids. Germline V gene lookup returns CDR1 PRHDT and CDR2 FYEKMQ (reference sequence). The complete variable domain, with remaining parts taken from reference TRBV13 and TRBJ2-7, reads AAGVIQSPRHLIKEKRETATLKCYPIPRHDTVYWYQQGPGQDPQFLISFYEKMQSDKGSIPDRFSAQQFSDYHSELNMSSLELGDSALYFCASSFRTSGDYEQYFGPGTRLTVT.

The V gene is TRBV4-3, the J gene TRBJ2-3; 11 nucleotides match TRBD2. This CDR3 is built from 16 residues. The V segment lost 5 bases and the J segment 6 bases; nucleotides outside the gene matches: 10. CDR1 and CDR2 from the germline V gene are LGHNA and YSLEER. The CDR3, as DNA: TGCGCCAGCAGCTCGACTGCTAGCGGGAGGAGGGATACGCAGTATTTT. This sequence encodes CASSSTASGRRDTQYF.

The chain links TRBV27 to TRBJ2-2; D is possibly TRBD1 or TRBD2 (5 bases each). Between the trimmed V and J ends, which lost 8 bases and 4 bases, there was a span of 11 bases. This CDR3 spans 13 amino acids. The germline gives CDR1 MNHEY, CDR2 SMNVEV (reference sequence). The CDR3 loop is CASREGFTGELFF. CDR3 nucleotide sequence: TGTGCCAGCCGCGAGGGGTTCACCGGGGAGCTGTTTTTT.

This chain links TRBV15 with TRBJ2-7; 10 positions agree with TRBD2. Germline V gives CDR1 LNHNV, CDR2 YYDKDF (reference sequence). CDR3 length equals 16 residues. The V segment lost 3 bases and the J segment 5 bases; nucleotides outside the gene matches: 10. This CDR3 reads CATSSGSGRAANEQYF. DNA for the CDR3: TGTGCCACCAGCAGTGGGAGCGGGAGGGCCGCGAACGAGCAGTACTTC.

This chain connects TRBV5-1 to TRBJ2-7; weak D call: TRBD2 (5 bases). Deletions cut 1 base from V and 4 bases from J, with 12 bases between. The length of the CDR3 is 14 residues. CDR1 and CDR2 (germline): SGHRS, YFSETQ. The CDR3 nucleotides are TGCGCCAGCAGCTTGACCGCCGGGGTTTACGAGCAGTACTTC. It translates to CASSLTAGVYEQYF. The whole variable domain, filled in from reference TRBV5-1 and TRBJ2-7, reads KAGVTQTPRYLIKTRGQQVTLSCSPISGHRSVSWYQQTPGQGLQFLFEYFSETQRNKGNFPGRFSGRQFSNSRSEMNVSTLELGDSALYLCASSLTAGVYEQYFGPGTRLTVT.

Remarks on this clone: Other nucleotide sequences in the sample specify the same CDR3. The genes are TRBV4-1 and TRBJ1-2; D might be TRBD1 (5 bases). There are 13 residues in the CDR3. Trimming took 0 bases from V and 3 from J, leaving 5 bases between them. The germline V gene has CDR1 MGHRA and CDR2 YSYEKL. The CDR3 DNA reads as TGCGCCAGCAGCCAAGAGACAGACTATGGCTACACCTTC. Protein product: CASSQETDYGYTF.

The chain combines TRBV25-1 with TRBJ2-7; no reliable D call. From germline, CDR1 is MGHDK and CDR2 SYGVNS. This CDR3 comprises 14 residues. Trimming cost V 5 bases and J 3 bases, with 14 bases left between them. The CDR3 nucleotides read TGTGCCAGCAGTCCCCGGGCCCCCCTCTACGAGCAGTACTTC. This translates into CASSPRAPLYEQYF.

This chain joins TRBV18 and TRBJ2-1; D gene uncertain. V was pared by 2 bases and J by 0 bases, with 14 bases between. Per germline, CDR1 KGHSH and CDR2 LQKENI. The CDR3 covers 17 residues. CDR3 bases: TGTGCCAGCTCACCAGCCCCCCCTAGGATCTCCTACAATGAGCAGTTCTTC. This sequence encodes CASSPAPPRISYNEQFF.

This clone showed up just once. The chain uses TRBV7-9 and TRBJ1-5, with a weak D call TRBD1 (5 bases). The ends were cut back, 0 bases at V and 2 bases at J, with 14 bases in the middle. The CDR3 is made up of 17 amino acids. CDR1 and CDR2 (germline): SEHNR, FQNEAQ (reference sequence). The CDR3 nucleotides read TGTGCCAGCAGCTTAGCGGGGGGAGACAATGGCAATCAGCCCCAGCATTTT. It codes for CASSLAGGDNGNQPQHF. Variable domain in full (rest from reference TRBV7-9 and TRBJ1-5): DTGVSQNPRHKITKRGQNVTFRCDPISEHNRLYWYRQTLGQGPEFLTYFQNEAQLEKSRLLSDRFSAERPKGSFSTLEIQRTEQGDSAMYLCASSLAGGDNGNQPQHFGDGTRLSIL.

The chain links TRBV27 to TRBJ1-1; 7 bases align to TRBD1. Germline loops: CDR1 MNHEY, CDR2 SMNVEV (reference sequence). The ends lost 4 bases at V and 0 bases at J; junction bases unmatched: 5. The CDR3 loop spans 15 amino acids. The CDR3 nucleotides read TGTGCCAGCAGTTCACTAGACAGGGTGAACACTGAAGCTTTCTTT. This codes for CASSSLDRVNTEAFF.

J is TRBJ2-1 and V is TRBV20-1, with D hard to call. Looked up from germline, CDR1 is DFQATT and CDR2 is SNEGSKA (reference sequence). This CDR3 contains 11 residues. The V end lost 4 bases, the J end lost 4 bases, and 5 bases lay between the germline ends. CDR3 nucleotides: TGCAGTGCTACCCAATACAATGAGCAGTTCTTC. Protein product: CSATQYNEQFF.

The rearrangement links TRBV2 to TRBJ1-5; D call uncertain. The CDR3 is 18 amino acids. V was shortened by 7 bases and J by 0 bases, with 22 bases between the two germline ends. Germline-derived CDR1 and CDR2 are SNHLY and FYNNEI. The CDR3 nucleotides read TGTGCCAGCACTGTGGCAGAGATAAACTACAATAGCAATCAGCCCCAGCATTTT. Translation: CASTVAEINYNSNQPQHF.

The chain uses TRBV6-5 and TRBJ2-7; D unresolved. Deletions cut 2 bases from V and 4 bases from J, with 9 bases between. This CDR3 is 13 amino acids long. Germline V gene sequence: CDR1 MNHEY, CDR2 SVGAGI. The CDR3 DNA reads TGTGCCAGCAGTTACGGGGTCAGATACGAGCAGTACTTC. Protein product: CASSYGVRYEQYF.

This clone appeared once. V usage is TRBV28 and J usage is TRBJ1-2; 7 nucleotides line up with TRBD1. Per the germline V gene, CDR1 is MDHEN and CDR2 is SYDVKM. Losses at the gene ends were 7 bases for V and 4 bases for J; bases not matched to a gene: 9. This CDR3 comprises 14 residues. DNA of the CDR3: TGTGCCAGCACAGAACCGACAGGGTCCTATGGCTACACCTTC. It is translated as CASTEPTGSYGYTF.

The CDR3 is CSVVSGNSYNEQFF. The CDR3 coding sequence is TGCAGCGTTGTTAGCGGGAACTCCTACAATGAGCAGTTCTTC. The chain combines TRBV29-1 with TRBJ2-1, with 8 bases lining up with TRBD2. The V gene end was trimmed by 4 bases and the J gene end by 0 bases; junction bases not matched to a gene: 2. From germline, CDR1 is SQVTM and CDR2 ANQGSEA. The length of the CDR3 is 14 residues.